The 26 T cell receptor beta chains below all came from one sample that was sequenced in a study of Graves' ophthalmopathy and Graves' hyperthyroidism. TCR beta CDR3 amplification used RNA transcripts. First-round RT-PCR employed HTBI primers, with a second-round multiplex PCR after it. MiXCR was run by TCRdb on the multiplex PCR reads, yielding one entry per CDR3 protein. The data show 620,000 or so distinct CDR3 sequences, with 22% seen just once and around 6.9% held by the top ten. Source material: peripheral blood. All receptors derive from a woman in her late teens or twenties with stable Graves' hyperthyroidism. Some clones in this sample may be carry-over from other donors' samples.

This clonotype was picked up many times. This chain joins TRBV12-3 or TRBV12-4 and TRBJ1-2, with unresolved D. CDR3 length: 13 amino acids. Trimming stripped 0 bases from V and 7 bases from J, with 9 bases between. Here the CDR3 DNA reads TGTGCCAGCAGTTTAGCCTCCGGATTTGGCTACACCTTC. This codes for CASSLASGFGYTF.

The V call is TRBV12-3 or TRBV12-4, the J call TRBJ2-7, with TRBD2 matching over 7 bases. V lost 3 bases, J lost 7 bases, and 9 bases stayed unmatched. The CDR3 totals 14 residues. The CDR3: CASSFGGTTGEQYF. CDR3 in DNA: TGTGCCAGCAGTTTCGGGGGGACCACCGGAGAGCAGTACTTC.

The DNA for the CDR3 is TGTGCCAGCAGTCTACTAGCGGGGCTAGCCAAAAACATTCAGTACTTC. Its protein product is CASSLLAGLAKNIQYF. The rearrangement uses TRBV28 and TRBJ2-4; 10 bases align to TRBD2. CDR1 and CDR2 from the germline V gene are MDHEN and SYDVKM. The CDR3 extends over 16 amino acids. With 5 bases clipped from V and 0 bases from J, the junction kept 4 bases outside the gene matches.

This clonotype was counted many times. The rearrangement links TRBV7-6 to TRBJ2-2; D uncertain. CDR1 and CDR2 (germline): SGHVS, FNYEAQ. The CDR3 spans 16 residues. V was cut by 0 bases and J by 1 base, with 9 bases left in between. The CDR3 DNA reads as TGTGCCAGCAGCTTAGCACTGTTAGGGAACACCGGGGAGCTGTTTTTT. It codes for CASSLALLGNTGELFF.

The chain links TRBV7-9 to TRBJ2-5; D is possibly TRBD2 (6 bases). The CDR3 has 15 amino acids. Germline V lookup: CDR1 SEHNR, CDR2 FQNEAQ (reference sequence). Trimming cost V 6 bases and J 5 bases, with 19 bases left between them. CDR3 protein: CASRSGRGIVETQYF. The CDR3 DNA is TGTGCCAGCAGGTCTGGGCGCGGGATAGTGGAGACCCAGTACTTC.

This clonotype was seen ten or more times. The DNA for the CDR3 is TGTGCCACCAGCAGAGTCAGGGCATACGAGAACACCGGGGAGCTGTTTTTT. It is translated as CATSRVRAYENTGELFF. This chain links TRBV15 with TRBJ2-2; TRBD1 might be the D (5 bases). The length of the CDR3 is 17 residues. Trimming took off 1 base at V and 1 base at J, with 13 bases between the two ends. The V gene's germline CDR1 is LNHNV and CDR2 YYDKDF (reference sequence).

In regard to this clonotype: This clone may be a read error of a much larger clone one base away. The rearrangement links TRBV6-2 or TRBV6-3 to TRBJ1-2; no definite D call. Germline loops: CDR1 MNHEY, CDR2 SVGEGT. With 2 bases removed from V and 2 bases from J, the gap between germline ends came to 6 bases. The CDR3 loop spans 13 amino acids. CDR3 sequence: CASSYGENYGYTF. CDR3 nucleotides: TGTGCCAGCAGTTACGGGGAGAACTATGGCTACACCTTC.

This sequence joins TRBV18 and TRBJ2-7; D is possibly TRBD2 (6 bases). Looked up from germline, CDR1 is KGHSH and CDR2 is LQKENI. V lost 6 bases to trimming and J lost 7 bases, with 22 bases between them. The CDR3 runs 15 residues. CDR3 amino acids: CASSPGVGRVREQYF. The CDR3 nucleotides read TGTGCCAGCTCCCCGGGAGTGGGAAGGGTGCGTGAGCAGTACTTC.

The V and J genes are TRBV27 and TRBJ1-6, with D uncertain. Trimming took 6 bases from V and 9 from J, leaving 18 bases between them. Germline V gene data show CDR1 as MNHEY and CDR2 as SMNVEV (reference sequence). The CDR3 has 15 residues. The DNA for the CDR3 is TGTGCCAGCAGGCCCCAGAATGCGGCTGGTTCACCCCTCCACTTT. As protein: CASRPQNAAGSPLHF.

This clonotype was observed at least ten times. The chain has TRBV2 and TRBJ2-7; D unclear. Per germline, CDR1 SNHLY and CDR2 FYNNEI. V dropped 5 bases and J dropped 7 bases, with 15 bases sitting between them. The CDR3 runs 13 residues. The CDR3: CASSLAPGVEQYF. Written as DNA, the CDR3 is TGTGCCAGCAGTCTGGCCCCCGGTGTGGAGCAGTACTTC.

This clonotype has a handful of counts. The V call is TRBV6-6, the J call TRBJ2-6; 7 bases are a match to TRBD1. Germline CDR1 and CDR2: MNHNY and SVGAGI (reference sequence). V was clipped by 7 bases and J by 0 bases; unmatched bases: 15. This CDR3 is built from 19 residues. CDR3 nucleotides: TGTGCCAGCACCTTTATGACAGGGTTCCGGAGCTCTGGGGCCAACGTCCTGACTTTC. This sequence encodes CASTFMTGFRSSGANVLTF.

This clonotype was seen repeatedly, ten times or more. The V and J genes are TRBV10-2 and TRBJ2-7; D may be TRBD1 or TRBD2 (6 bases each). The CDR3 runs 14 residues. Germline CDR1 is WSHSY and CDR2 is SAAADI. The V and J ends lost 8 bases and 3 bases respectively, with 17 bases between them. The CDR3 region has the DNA TGCGCCAGCCTCGTTCGCGGAGGGGGCTACGAGCAGTACTTC. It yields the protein CASLVRGGGYEQYF.

CDR3 in amino acids: CASSLYGGGDEQYF. CDR3 bases: TGTGCCAGCAGCTTATACGGGGGCGGGGACGAGCAGTACTTC. This sequence joins TRBV11-2 and TRBJ2-7; D might be TRBD1 or TRBD2, each matching 6 bases. The CDR3 loop spans 14 amino acids. The V end was cut by 2 bases, the J end by 5 bases, with 13 bases between. Germline-derived CDR1 and CDR2 are SGHAT and FQNNGV.

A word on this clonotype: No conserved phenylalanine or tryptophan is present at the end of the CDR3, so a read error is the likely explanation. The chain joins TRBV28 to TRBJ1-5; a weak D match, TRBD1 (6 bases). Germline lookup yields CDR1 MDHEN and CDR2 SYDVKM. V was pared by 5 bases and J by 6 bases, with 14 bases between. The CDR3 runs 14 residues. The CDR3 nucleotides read TGTGCCAGCAGTGCGACAGGATACGGTCAGCCCCAGCATTCT. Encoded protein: CASSATGYGQPQHS.

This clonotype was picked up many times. The CDR3 sequence: CASSLDWQRADTEAFF. In nucleotides, the CDR3 is TGTGCCAGCAGTTTAGACTGGCAGAGGGCGGACACTGAAGCTTTCTTT. The chain is built from TRBV12-3 or TRBV12-4 and TRBJ1-1; D ambiguous. V was pared by 1 base and J by 3 bases, with 15 bases between. The CDR3 length is 16 residues.

This chain's CDR3 is CASSYAGQRIAGELFF. The CDR3 DNA sequence: TGTGCCAGCAGTTACGCCGGACAACGGATAGCCGGGGAGCTGTTTTTT. V is TRBV6-2 or TRBV6-3 and J is TRBJ2-2; possible D gene TRBD1, 5 bases. CDR1 is MNHEY and CDR2 is SVGEGT in the germline V gene. Trimming took off 2 bases at V and 6 bases at J, with 16 bases between the two ends. This CDR3 contains 16 residues.

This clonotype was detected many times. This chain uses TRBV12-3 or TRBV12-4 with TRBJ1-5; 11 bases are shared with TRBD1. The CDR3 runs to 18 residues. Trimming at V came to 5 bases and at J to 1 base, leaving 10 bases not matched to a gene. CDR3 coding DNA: TGTGCCAGCAGTCCTACCAGTTGGACAGGGGGCAGCAATCAGCCCCAGCATTTT. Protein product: CASSPTSWTGGSNQPQHF.

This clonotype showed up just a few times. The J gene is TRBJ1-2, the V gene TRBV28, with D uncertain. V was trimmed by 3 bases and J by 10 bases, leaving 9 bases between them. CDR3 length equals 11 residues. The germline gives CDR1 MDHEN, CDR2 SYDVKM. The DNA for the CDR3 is TGTGCCAGCAGTTTCCCCGGACCCTACACCTTC. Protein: CASSFPGPYTF.

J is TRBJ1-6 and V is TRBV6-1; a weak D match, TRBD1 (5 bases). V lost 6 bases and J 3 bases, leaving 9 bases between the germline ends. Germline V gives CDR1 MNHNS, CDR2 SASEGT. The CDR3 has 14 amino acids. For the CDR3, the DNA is TGTGCCAGCAGACAGGAGGGCTATAATTCACCCCTCCACTTT. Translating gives CASRQEGYNSPLHF.

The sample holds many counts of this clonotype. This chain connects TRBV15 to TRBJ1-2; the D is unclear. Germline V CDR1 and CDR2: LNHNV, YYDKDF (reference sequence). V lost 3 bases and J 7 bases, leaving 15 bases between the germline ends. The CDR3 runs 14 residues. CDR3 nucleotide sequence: TGTGCCACCAGCAGGGCCCCCGGGGAGGGTGGCTACACCTTC. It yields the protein CATSRAPGEGGYTF.

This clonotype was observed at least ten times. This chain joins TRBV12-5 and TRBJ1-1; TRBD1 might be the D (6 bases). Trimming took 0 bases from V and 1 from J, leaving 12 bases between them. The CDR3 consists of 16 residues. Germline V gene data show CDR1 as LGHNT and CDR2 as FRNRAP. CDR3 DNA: TGTGCTAGTGGTTTGGTAATCGGCAGGGGGAACACTGAAGCTTTCTTT. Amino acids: CASGLVIGRGNTEAFF. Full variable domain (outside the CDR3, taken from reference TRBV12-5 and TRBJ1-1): DARVTQTPRHKVTEMGQEVTMRCQPILGHNTVFWYRQTMMQGLELLAYFRNRAPLDDSGMPKDRFSAEMPDATLATLKIQPSEPRDSAVYFCASGLVIGRGNTEAFFGQGTRLTVV.

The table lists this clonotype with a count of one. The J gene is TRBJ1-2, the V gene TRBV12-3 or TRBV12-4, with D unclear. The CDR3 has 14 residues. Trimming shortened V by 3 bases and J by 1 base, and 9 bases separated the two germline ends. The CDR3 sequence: CASSLGKGNYGYTF. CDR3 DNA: TGTGCCAGCAGTTTGGGCAAGGGTAACTATGGCTACACCTTC.

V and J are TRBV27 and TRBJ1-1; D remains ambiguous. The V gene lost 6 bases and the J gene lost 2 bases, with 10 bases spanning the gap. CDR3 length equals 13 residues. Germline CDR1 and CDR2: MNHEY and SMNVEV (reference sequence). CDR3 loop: CASRPLGNTEAFF. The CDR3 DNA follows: TGTGCCAGCAGGCCGTTAGGTAACACTGAAGCTTTCTTT.

The CDR3 bases are TGTGCCAGCAGTGCCCTTGGCTACGAGCAGTACTTC. Amino acid sequence: CASSALGYEQYF. V usage is TRBV27 and J usage is TRBJ2-7; D remains ambiguous. The V gene's germline CDR1 is MNHEY and CDR2 SMNVEV (reference sequence). The CDR3 has 12 residues. Trimming took 5 bases from V and 3 from J, leaving 8 bases between them.

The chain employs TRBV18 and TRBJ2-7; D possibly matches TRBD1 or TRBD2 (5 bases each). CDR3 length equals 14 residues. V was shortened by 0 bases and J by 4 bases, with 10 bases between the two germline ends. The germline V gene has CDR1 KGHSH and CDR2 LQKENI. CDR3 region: CASSPPGDRYEQYF. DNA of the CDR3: TGTGCCAGCTCACCACCGGGGGATAGGTACGAGCAGTACTTC. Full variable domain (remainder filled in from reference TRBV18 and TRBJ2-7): NAGVMQNPRHLVRRRGQEARLRCSPMKGHSHVYWYRQLPEEGLKFMVYLQKENIIDESGMPKERFSAEFPKEGPSILRIQQVVRGDSAAYFCASSPPGDRYEQYFGPGTRLTVT.

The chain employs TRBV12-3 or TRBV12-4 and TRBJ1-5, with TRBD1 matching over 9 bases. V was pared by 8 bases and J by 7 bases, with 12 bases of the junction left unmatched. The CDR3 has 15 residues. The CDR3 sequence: CASGSGTGTIQPQHF. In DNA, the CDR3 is TGTGCCAGCGGCTCCGGGACAGGGACAATACAGCCCCAGCATTTT.